Listed here are 21 T cell receptor beta chains from one sample, sequenced in a study of PD-1 blockade in classical Hodgkin lymphoma. Profiling relied on immunoSEQ multiplex PCR, and the TCRdb table lists in-frame clones only, not all of them. The repertoire holds approximately 65,000 clones, about 87% seen once, with around 13% in the top ten. Relapse was seen in all patients after autologous stem cell transplantation, and brentuximab vedotin exposure was variable. The source was peripheral blood mononuclear cells (PBMCs), collected at baseline. The receptors originated from a human donor with classical Hodgkin lymphoma.

This CDR3 reads CASRSRPAGARDEQYF. The DNA for the CDR3 is TGTGCCAGCAGATCCAGGCCGGCGGGGGCTCGGGACGAGCAGTACTTC. The genes are TRBV6-6 and TRBJ2-7; TRBD2 might be the D (7 bases). Trimming left V 6 bases short and J 5 bases short, with 23 bases between. Germline lookup yields CDR1 MNHNY and CDR2 SVGAGI (reference sequence). The CDR3 totals 16 residues.

The chain couples TRBV18 to TRBJ2-3; 16 bases line up with TRBD2. The V gene end was trimmed by 3 bases and the J gene end by 6 bases; junction bases not matched to a gene: 15. The CDR3 has 20 residues. Germline CDR1 KGHSH, CDR2 LQKENI. CDR3 nucleotide sequence: TGTGCCAGCTCACCCGGGACTAGCGGGGGGGGGCCTTTAGGGTCCGATACGCAGTATTTT. The encoded protein is CASSPGTSGGGPLGSDTQYF.

The rearrangement links TRBV7-3 to TRBJ1-1; no reliable D call. Germline CDR1 reads SGHTA; CDR2 reads FQGTGA. Trimming took 1 base from V and 0 from J, leaving 9 bases between them. The CDR3 length is 15 residues. DNA of the CDR3: TGTGCCAGCAGCTTAAATGGCTTCATGAACACTGAAGCTTTCTTT. This translates into CASSLNGFMNTEAFF.

The chain has TRBV10-1 and TRBJ2-2; D perhaps matches TRBD1 (5 bases). CDR3 length: 14 amino acids. V was cut by 5 bases and J by 7 bases, with 14 bases left in between. CDR1 WNHNN and CDR2 SYGVQD come from the germline V gene (reference sequence). As DNA, the CDR3 is TGCGCCAGCAGTTTTGTAGCAGGGAACGGGGAGCTGTTTTTT. Translating gives CASSFVAGNGELFF.

This chain links TRBV27 with TRBJ1-6, with TRBD1 identical over 8 bases. CDR1 and CDR2 (germline): MNHEY, SMNVEV (reference sequence). The CDR3 runs 14 residues. The J segment lost 10 bases and the V segment lost 3 bases, leaving 5 bases of the junction unmatched. The CDR3 DNA follows: TGTGCCAGCAGTTTTGGCAGGGGGCAATCACCCCTCCACTTT. Its protein product is CASSFGRGQSPLHF.

The J gene is TRBJ1-1, the V gene TRBV19; 9 nucleotides agree with TRBD1. CDR1 LNHDA and CDR2 SQIVND come from the germline V gene (reference sequence). V shed 8 bases and J 6 bases; nucleotides not matched to a gene: 16. This CDR3 is built from 16 residues. CDR3 protein: CASLYTSNRGLAEAFF. CDR3 sequence (DNA): TGTGCCAGTCTTTATACCTCCAACAGGGGGCTGGCTGAAGCTTTCTTT.

The chain has TRBV2 and TRBJ1-6, with D possibly TRBD1 on 5 matching bases. Per germline, CDR1 SNHLY and CDR2 FYNNEI. The V gene lost 7 bases and the J gene lost 5 bases, with 9 bases spanning the gap. This CDR3 spans 13 amino acids. The CDR3 loop is CASKQAHNSPLHF. CDR3 in DNA: TGTGCCAGCAAACAGGCTCATAATTCACCCCTCCACTTT.

The chain carries TRBV4-1 and TRBJ2-3; D ambiguous. Germline CDR1 reads MGHRA; CDR2 reads YSYEKL. The CDR3 contains 17 residues. Trimming stripped 0 bases from V and 1 base from J, with 14 bases between. As DNA, the CDR3 is TGCGCCAGCAGCCAAGATGGGTGGGCGACGGGCACAGATACGCAGTATTTT. It encodes CASSQDGWATGTDTQYF.

This clone turned up a few times. The chain links TRBV7-9 to TRBJ2-7, with D perhaps TRBD2 (5 bases). V dropped 5 bases and J dropped 1 base, with 12 bases sitting between them. The germline CDR1 and CDR2 sequences are SEHNR and FQNEAQ (reference sequence). The CDR3 covers 14 residues. CDR3 amino acids: CASSLSGRSYEQYF. CDR3 in DNA: TGTGCCAGCAGCCTCTCGGGAAGGTCCTACGAGCAGTACTTC. The full variable domain, rest sourced from reference TRBV7-9 and TRBJ2-7, is DTGVSQNPRHKITKRGQNVTFRCDPISEHNRLYWYRQTLGQGPEFLTYFQNEAQLEKSRLLSDRFSAERPKGSFSTLEIQRTEQGDSAMYLCASSLSGRSYEQYFGPGTRLTVT.

The rearrangement uses TRBV19 and TRBJ2-4; 7 nucleotides align to TRBD1. Per the germline V gene, CDR1 is LNHDA and CDR2 is SQIVND (reference sequence). Trimming removed 4 bases from V and 1 base from J; junction bases left unmatched: 7. There are 16 residues in the CDR3. CDR3 sequence reads: CASSTTGAVAKNIQYF. In DNA, the CDR3 is TGTGCCAGTAGTACCACAGGGGCCGTGGCCAAAAACATTCAGTACTTC.

The V and J genes are TRBV9 and TRBJ1-1; possibly TRBD1 for D (5 bases). The V end was cut by 4 bases, the J end by 0 bases, with 10 bases between. Germline loops: CDR1 SGDLS, CDR2 YYNGEE. CDR3 size: 14 residues. CDR3 loop: CASSRQTLNTEAFF. Written as DNA, the CDR3 is TGTGCCAGCAGCAGACAGACCTTGAACACTGAAGCTTTCTTT.

This rearrangement joins TRBV30 to TRBJ1-6; 7 bases are a match to TRBD1. CDR3 size: 18 residues. Trimming removed 0 bases from V and 6 bases from J; junction bases left unmatched: 14. The germline gives CDR1 GTSNPN, CDR2 SVGIG (reference sequence). The CDR3 sequence is CAWSVSLTTPGGNSPLHF. CDR3 nucleotides: TGTGCCTGGAGTGTATCCCTGACTACCCCAGGGGGTAATTCACCCCTCCACTTT. Complete variable domain (other parts from reference TRBV30 and TRBJ1-6): SQTIHQWPATLVQPVGSPLSLECTVEGTSNPNLYWYRQAAGRGLQLLFYSVGIGQISSEVPQNLSASRPQDRQFILSSKKLLLSDSGFYLCAWSVSLTTPGGNSPLHFGNGTRLTVT.

This sequence joins TRBV27 and TRBJ1-6, with D possibly TRBD1 on 6 matching bases. Germline V CDR1 and CDR2: MNHEY, SMNVEV (reference sequence). The germline V and J ends were trimmed by 4 bases and 9 bases, with 16 bases remaining between them. CDR3 size: 15 residues. CDR3 sequence reads: CASSSGQGMTSPLHF. The CDR3 DNA follows: TGTGCCAGCAGTTCTGGCCAGGGGATGACTTCACCCCTCCACTTT.

The J gene is TRBJ1-4, the V gene TRBV7-6; 7 nucleotides line up with TRBD1. This CDR3 has 16 residues. V was pared by 5 bases and J by 0 bases, with 6 bases of the junction left unmatched. The germline gives CDR1 SGHVS, CDR2 FNYEAQ. CDR3 sequence (DNA): TGTGCCAGCAGCCGTCAGGGGGTTGCAACTAATGAAAAACTGTTTTTT. It encodes CASSRQGVATNEKLFF.

The rearrangement joins TRBV9 to TRBJ2-3; D is possibly TRBD1 or TRBD2 (5 bases each). CDR3 length: 16 residues. The V end lost 1 base, the J end lost 2 bases, and 14 bases lay between the germline ends. CDR1 is SGDLS, CDR2 YYNGEE, per germline. CDR3 sequence (DNA): TGTGCCAGCAGCGTATACGAGGGGCGAGACACAGATACGCAGTATTTT. Translated: CASSVYEGRDTDTQYF. Combining the CDR3 with reference TRBV9 and TRBJ2-3 gives the whole variable domain DSGVTQTPKHLITATGQRVTLRCSPRSGDLSVYWYQQSLDQGLQFLIQYYNGEERAKGNILERFSAQQFPDLHSELNLSSLELGDSALYFCASSVYEGRDTDTQYFGPGTRLTVL.

The chain recombines TRBV2 with TRBJ1-2, with D possibly being TRBD1 (6 bases). The germline CDR1 and CDR2 sequences are SNHLY and FYNNEI. The CDR3 is 15 amino acids. Trimming left V 4 bases short and J 8 bases short, with 20 bases between. The CDR3 sequence: CASSALLGGAAGYTF. Here the CDR3 DNA reads TGTGCCAGCAGTGCCCTCCTTGGGGGGGCGGCGGGCTACACCTTC. The whole variable domain, remainder taken from reference TRBV2 and TRBJ1-2, is EPEVTQTPSHQVTQMGQEVILRCVPISNHLYFYWYRQILGQKVEFLVSFYNNEISEKSEIFDDQFSVERPDGSNFTLKIRSTKLEDSAMYFCASSALLGGAAGYTFGSGTRLTVV.

The genes are TRBV6-1 and TRBJ2-7; TRBD1 might be the D (6 bases). The CDR3 is made up of 11 amino acids. Trimming left V 5 bases short and J 7 bases short, with 9 bases between. CDR1 and CDR2 from the germline V gene are MNHNS and SASEGT. CDR3 coding DNA: TGTGCCAGCAGTTCAACAGGGGAGCAGTACTTC. This sequence encodes CASSSTGEQYF.

The chain carries TRBV5-6 and TRBJ2-7, with D perhaps TRBD2 (6 bases). CDR1 and CDR2 (germline): SGHDT, YYEEEE. V lost 1 base and J lost 2, with 10 bases in between. CDR3 size: 14 residues. The CDR3 sequence is CASSLQGGAYEQYF. The CDR3 nucleotides read TGTGCCAGCAGCTTGCAGGGCGGGGCCTACGAGCAGTACTTC.

The chain links TRBV19 to TRBJ1-5, with 8 bases identical to TRBD1. In germline, CDR1 is LNHDA, CDR2 SQIVND (reference sequence). The CDR3 loop spans 15 amino acids. J gave up 6 bases and V 7 bases, and 11 bases lay outside the gene matches. The CDR3 is CASITGGALGQPQHF. The CDR3 coding sequence is TGTGCCAGTATTACAGGGGGGGCGTTGGGTCAGCCCCAGCATTTT.

Written as DNA, the CDR3 is TGTGCCAGCAGCTTATTGGCAGGGAGTAATTCACCCCTCCACTTT. This sequence encodes CASSLLAGSNSPLHF. This sequence joins TRBV7-6 and TRBJ1-6; D might be TRBD1 (5 bases). In germline, CDR1 is SGHVS, CDR2 FNYEAQ. V dropped 2 bases and J dropped 6 bases, with 11 bases sitting between them. The CDR3 length is 15 residues.

This chain joins TRBV13 and TRBJ2-7; D is unclear. The V gene's germline CDR1 is PRHDT and CDR2 FYEKMQ (reference sequence). This CDR3 has 15 amino acids. V shed 5 bases and J shed 5 bases, with 19 bases lying between them. CDR3 sequence reads: CASSEVRGLKNEQYF. The CDR3 DNA sequence: TGTGCCAGCAGCGAGGTGCGAGGTCTAAAAAACGAGCAGTACTTC.